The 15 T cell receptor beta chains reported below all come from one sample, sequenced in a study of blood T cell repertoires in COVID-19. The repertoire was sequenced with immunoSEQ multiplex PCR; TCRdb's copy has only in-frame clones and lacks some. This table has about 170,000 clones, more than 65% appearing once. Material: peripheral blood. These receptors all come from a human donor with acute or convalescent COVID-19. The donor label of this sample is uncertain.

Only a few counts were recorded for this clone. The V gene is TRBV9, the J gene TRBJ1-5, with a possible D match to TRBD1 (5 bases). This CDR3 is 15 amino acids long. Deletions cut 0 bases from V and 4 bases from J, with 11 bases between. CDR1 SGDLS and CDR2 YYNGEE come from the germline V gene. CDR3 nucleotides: TGTGCCAGCAGCGTAGGGCAGGGAGGAAATCAGCCCCAGCATTTT. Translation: CASSVGQGGNQPQHF.

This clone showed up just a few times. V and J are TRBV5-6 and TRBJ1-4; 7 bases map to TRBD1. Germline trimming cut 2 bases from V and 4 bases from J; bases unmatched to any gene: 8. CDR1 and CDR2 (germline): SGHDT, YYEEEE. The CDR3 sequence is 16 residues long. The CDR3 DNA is TGTGCCAGCAGCTTTGGGACTGGGACAGTTAATGAAAAACTGTTTTTT. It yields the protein CASSFGTGTVNEKLFF.

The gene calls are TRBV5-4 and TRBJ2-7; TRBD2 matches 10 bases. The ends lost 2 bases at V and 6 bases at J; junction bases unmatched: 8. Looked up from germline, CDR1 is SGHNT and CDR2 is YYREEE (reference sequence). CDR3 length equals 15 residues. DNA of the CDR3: TGTGCCAGCAGCTTTCGACTAGCGGGTGGTATCGAGCAGTACTTC. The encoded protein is CASSFRLAGGIEQYF.

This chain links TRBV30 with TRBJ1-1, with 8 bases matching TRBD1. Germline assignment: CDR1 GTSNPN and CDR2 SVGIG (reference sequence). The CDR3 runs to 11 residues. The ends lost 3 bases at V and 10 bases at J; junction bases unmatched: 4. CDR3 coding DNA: TGTGCCTGGAGGCAGGGGGCGCCAGCTTTCTTT. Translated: CAWRQGAPAFF.

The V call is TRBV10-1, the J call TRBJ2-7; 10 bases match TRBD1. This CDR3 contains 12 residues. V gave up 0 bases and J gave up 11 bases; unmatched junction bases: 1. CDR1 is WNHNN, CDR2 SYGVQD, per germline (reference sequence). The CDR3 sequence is CASSESGTGEYF. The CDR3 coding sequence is TGCGCCAGCAGTGAGTCGGGGACAGGGGAGTACTTC.

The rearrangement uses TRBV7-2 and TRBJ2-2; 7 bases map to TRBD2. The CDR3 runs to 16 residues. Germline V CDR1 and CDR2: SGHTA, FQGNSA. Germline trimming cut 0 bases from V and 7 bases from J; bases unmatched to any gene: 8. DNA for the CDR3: TGTGCCAGCAGCTTAGCGGGGGGGAGTCCCGGCGGGGAGCTGTTTTTT. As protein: CASSLAGGSPGGELFF.

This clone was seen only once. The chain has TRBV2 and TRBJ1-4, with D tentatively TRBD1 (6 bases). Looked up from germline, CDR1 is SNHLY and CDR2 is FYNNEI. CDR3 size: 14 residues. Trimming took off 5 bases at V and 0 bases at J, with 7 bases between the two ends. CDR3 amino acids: CASSRQATNEKLFF. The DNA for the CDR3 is TGTGCCAGCAGTAGACAGGCAACTAATGAAAAACTGTTTTTT.

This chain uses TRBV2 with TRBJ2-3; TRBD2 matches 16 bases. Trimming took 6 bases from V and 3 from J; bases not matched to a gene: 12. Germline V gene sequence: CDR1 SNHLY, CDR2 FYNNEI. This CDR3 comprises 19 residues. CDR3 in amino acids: CASSAILMGLAGGTDTQYF. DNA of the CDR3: TGTGCCAGCAGCGCTATCCTTATGGGACTAGCGGGAGGGACAGATACGCAGTATTTT.

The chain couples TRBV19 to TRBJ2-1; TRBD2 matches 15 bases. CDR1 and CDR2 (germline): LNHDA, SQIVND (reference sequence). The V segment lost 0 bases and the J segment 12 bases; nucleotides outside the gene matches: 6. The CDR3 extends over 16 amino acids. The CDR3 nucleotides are TGTGCCAGTAGTATAGATTCAGGACTAGCGGGAGGGCGGCAGTTCTTC. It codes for CASSIDSGLAGGRQFF.

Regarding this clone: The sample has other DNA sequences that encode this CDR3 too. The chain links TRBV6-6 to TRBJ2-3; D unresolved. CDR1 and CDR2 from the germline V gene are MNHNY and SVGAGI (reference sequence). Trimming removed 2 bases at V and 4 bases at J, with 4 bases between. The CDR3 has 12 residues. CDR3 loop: CASSYRADTQYF. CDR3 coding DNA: TGTGCCAGCAGTTACCGAGCAGATACGCAGTATTTT.

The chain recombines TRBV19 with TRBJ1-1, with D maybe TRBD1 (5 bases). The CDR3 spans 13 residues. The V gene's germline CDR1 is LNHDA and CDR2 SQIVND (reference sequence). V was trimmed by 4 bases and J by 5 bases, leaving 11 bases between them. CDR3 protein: CASSTQGWTEAFF. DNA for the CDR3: TGTGCCAGTAGTACCCAGGGATGGACTGAAGCTTTCTTT.

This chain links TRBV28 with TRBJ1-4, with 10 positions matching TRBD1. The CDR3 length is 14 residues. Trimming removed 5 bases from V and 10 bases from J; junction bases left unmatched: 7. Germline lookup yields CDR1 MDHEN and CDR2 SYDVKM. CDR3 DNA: TGTGCCAGCAGTACGACCGGGACAGGGGCAAAACTGTTTTTT. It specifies CASSTTGTGAKLFF.

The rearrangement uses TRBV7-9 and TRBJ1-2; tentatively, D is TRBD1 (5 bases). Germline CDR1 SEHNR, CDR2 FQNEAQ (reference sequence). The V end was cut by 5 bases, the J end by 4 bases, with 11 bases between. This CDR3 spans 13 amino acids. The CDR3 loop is CASSLREVYGYTF. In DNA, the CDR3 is TGTGCCAGCAGCCTCAGGGAAGTCTATGGCTACACCTTC.

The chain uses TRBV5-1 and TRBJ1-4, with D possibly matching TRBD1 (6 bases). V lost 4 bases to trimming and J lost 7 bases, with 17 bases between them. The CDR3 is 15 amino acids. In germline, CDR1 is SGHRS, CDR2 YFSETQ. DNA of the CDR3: TGCGCCAGCAGCGACGAAAGGGGGGGTAGTGAAAAACTGTTTTTT. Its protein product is CASSDERGGSEKLFF.

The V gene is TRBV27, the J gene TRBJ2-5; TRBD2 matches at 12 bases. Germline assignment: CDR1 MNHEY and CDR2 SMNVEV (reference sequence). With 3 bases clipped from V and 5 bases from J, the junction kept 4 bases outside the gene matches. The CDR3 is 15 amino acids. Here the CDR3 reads CASSFGLAGMETQYF. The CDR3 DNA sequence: TGTGCCAGCAGTTTCGGACTAGCGGGGATGGAGACCCAGTACTTC.